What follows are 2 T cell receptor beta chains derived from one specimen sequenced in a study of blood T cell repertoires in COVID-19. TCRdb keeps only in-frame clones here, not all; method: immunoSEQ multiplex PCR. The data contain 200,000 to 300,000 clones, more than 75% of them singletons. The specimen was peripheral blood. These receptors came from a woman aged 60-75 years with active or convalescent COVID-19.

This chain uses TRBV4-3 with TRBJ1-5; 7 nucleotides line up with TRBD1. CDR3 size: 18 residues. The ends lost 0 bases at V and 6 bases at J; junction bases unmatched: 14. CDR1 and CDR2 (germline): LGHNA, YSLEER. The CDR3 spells CASSQDFGRGYSGQPQHF. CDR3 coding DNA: TGCGCCAGCAGCCAAGATTTCGGCAGGGGGTACTCGGGTCAGCCCCAGCATTTT.

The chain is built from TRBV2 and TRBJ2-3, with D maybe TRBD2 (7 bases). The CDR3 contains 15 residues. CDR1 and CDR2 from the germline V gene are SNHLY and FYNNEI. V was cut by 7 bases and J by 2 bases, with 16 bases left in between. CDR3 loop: CASTPWGGVTDTQYF. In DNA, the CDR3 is TGTGCCAGCACCCCATGGGGGGGCGTCACAGATACGCAGTATTTT.